This TCR beta chain was identified during a study of T cell changes during pregnancy in multiple sclerosis. Some clones are missing from TCRdb's copy, which holds only in-frame ones; the method was immunoSEQ multiplex PCR. This sample yields 30,000 to 45,000 clones, of which around 91% are seen a single time; around 0.5% belongs to the top ten. Germline values: CDR1 SQVTM, CDR2 ANQGSEA. The CDR3 has 11 residues. Trimming cost V 5 bases and J 8 bases, with 12 bases left between them. This clonotype was obtained from a female donor in good health, enrolled as a control in a pregnancy study. Material: CD4+ T cells from peripheral blood mononuclear cells, obtained in the second trimester of pregnancy. This chain links TRBV29-1 with TRBJ1-2, with D unclear. The CDR3 here is CSVHYSGGYTF. The CDR3 coding sequence is TGCAGCGTTCATTACAGTGGGGGCTACACCTTC.